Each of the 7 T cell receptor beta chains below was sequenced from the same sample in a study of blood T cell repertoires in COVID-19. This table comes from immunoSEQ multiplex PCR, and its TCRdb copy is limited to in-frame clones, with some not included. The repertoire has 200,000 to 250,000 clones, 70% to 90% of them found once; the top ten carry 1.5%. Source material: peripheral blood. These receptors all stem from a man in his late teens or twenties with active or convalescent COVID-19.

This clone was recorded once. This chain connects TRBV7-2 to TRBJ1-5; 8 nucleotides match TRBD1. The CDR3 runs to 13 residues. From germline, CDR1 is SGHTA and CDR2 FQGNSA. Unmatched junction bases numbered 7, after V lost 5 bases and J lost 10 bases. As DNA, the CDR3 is TGTGCCAGCAGCCTGGACAGGGTGCAACCCCAGCATTTT. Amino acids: CASSLDRVQPQHF.

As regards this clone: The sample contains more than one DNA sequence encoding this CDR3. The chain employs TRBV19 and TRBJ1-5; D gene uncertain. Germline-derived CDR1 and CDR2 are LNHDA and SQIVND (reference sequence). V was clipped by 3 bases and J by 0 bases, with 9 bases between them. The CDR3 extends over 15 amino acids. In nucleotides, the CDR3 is TGTGCCAGTAGTATGGCGGCGTATAGCAATCAGCCCCAGCATTTT. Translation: CASSMAAYSNQPQHF.

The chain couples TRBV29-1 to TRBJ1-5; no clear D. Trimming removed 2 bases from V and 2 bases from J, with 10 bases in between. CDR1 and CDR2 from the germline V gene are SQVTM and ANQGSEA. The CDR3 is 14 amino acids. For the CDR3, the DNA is TGCAGCGTTGAAACGGGGAAAGGCAATCAGCCCCAGCATTTT. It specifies CSVETGKGNQPQHF.

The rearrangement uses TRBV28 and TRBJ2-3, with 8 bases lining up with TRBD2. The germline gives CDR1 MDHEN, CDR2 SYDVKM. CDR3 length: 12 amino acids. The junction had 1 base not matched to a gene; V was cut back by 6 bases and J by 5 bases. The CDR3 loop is CASRLAGDTQYF. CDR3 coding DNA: TGTGCCAGCAGGCTAGCGGGAGATACGCAGTATTTT.

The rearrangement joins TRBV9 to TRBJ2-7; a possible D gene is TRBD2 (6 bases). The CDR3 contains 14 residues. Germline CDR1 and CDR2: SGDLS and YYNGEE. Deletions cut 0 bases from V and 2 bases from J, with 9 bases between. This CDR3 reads CASSVAAGTYEQYF. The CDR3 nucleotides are TGTGCCAGCAGCGTAGCGGCGGGGACCTACGAGCAGTACTTC.

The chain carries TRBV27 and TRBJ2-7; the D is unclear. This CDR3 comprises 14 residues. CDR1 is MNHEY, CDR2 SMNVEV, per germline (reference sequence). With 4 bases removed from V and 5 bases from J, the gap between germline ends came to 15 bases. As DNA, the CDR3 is TGTGCCAGCAGTTCTCTGCGCACCCGCCACGAGCAGTACTTC. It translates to CASSSLRTRHEQYF.

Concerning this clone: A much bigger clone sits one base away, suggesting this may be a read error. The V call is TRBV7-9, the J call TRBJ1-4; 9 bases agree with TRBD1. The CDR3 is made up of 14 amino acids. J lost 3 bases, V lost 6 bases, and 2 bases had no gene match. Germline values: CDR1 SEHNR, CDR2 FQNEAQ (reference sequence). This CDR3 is CASSRQGANEKLFF. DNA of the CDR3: TGTGCCAGCAGTCGACAGGGGGCTAATGAAAAACTGTTTTTT.